One and the same sample provided the 9 T cell receptor beta chains below, sequenced in a study of siplizumab effects on memory and regulatory T cells. Sequencing was performed with immunoSEQ multiplex PCR; in TCRdb, only in-frame clones are kept and a portion is missing. This table has around 78,000 clones, about 89% appearing once. Specimen: CD8+ T cells sorted from blood. Every receptor here comes from a human donor in good health.

This chain links TRBV27 with TRBJ2-2; 7 bases match TRBD2. The ends lost 5 bases at V and 4 bases at J; junction bases unmatched: 10. CDR3 length: 16 amino acids. In germline, CDR1 is MNHEY, CDR2 SMNVEV (reference sequence). DNA for the CDR3: TGTGCCAGCAGTCACCCTGACGGGAGGTTCACCGGGGAGCTGTTTTTT. This sequence encodes CASSHPDGRFTGELFF.

The chain joins TRBV19 to TRBJ2-7; D is undetermined. V lost 3 bases, J lost 6 bases, and 12 bases lay in between. The CDR3 consists of 13 residues. Germline CDR1 and CDR2: LNHDA and SQIVND (reference sequence). CDR3 in amino acids: CASSIGPLFEQYF. The DNA for the CDR3 is TGTGCCAGTAGTATCGGACCGTTATTCGAGCAGTACTTC. The entire variable domain, with the rest obtained from reference TRBV19 and TRBJ2-7, is as follows: DGGITQSPKYLFRKEGQNVTLSCEQNLNHDAMYWYRQDPGQGLRLIYYSQIVNDFQKGDIAEGYSVSREKKESFPLTVTSAQKNPTAFYLCASSIGPLFEQYFGPGTRLTVT.

The chain recombines TRBV4-1 with TRBJ1-2, with TRBD1 matching 8 bases. CDR1 is MGHRA, CDR2 YSYEKL, per germline. The J segment lost 6 bases and the V segment lost 3 bases, leaving 15 bases of the junction unmatched. This CDR3 is 17 amino acids long. The CDR3 reads CASSHPIQDRVTHGYTF. In DNA, the CDR3 is TGCGCCAGCAGCCATCCTATTCAGGACAGGGTTACTCATGGCTACACCTTC.

This clone was seen once. The chain is built from TRBV15 and TRBJ2-2, with a possible D match to TRBD1 (5 bases). V lost 0 bases and J lost 2, with 13 bases in between. The CDR3 totals 17 residues. Germline assignment: CDR1 LNHNV and CDR2 YYDKDF (reference sequence). This CDR3 is CATSRDLRQGNTGELFF. The CDR3 DNA sequence: TGTGCCACCAGCAGAGATCTGAGGCAGGGTAACACCGGGGAGCTGTTTTTT.

The V gene is TRBV6-1, the J gene TRBJ2-7; D may be TRBD1 or TRBD2 (5 bases each). This CDR3 comprises 15 residues. The V gene lost 8 bases and the J gene lost 2 bases, with 19 bases spanning the gap. Germline CDR1 reads MNHNS; CDR2 reads SASEGT. The CDR3 loop is CASSEGSAQAYEQYF. For the CDR3, the DNA is TGTGCCAGCTCCGAGGGGTCAGCCCAGGCCTACGAGCAGTACTTC.

This clone was seen more than once but under ten times. The chain joins TRBV4-1 to TRBJ2-2, with 7 bases identical to TRBD2. This CDR3 has 14 amino acids. The junction had 0 bases not matched to a gene; V was cut back by 4 bases and J by 1 base. Germline CDR1 and CDR2: MGHRA and YSYEKL. The CDR3 region is CASSLAGNTGELFF. CDR3 DNA: TGCGCCAGCAGCCTAGCGGGGAACACCGGGGAGCTGTTTTTT.

CDR3 sequence reads: CASSWIESDTQYF. The CDR3 coding sequence is TGCGCCAGCAGCTGGATAGAGTCAGATACGCAGTATTTT. The chain joins TRBV5-1 to TRBJ2-3; no reliable D call. Trimming shortened V by 3 bases and J by 4 bases, and 9 bases separated the two germline ends. The V gene's germline CDR1 is SGHRS and CDR2 YFSETQ. There are 13 residues in the CDR3.

J is TRBJ1-1 and V is TRBV27, with unresolved D. The V gene's germline CDR1 is MNHEY and CDR2 SMNVEV (reference sequence). The ends were cut back, 6 bases at V and 1 base at J, with 18 bases in the middle. This CDR3 has 16 residues. The CDR3 region is CASRYKVGLPNTEAFF. CDR3 coding DNA: TGTGCCAGCAGATATAAGGTAGGACTCCCGAACACTGAAGCTTTCTTT.

This chain uses TRBV6-5 with TRBJ2-2; D is unresolved. Trimming shortened V by 10 bases and J by 7 bases, and 7 bases separated the two germline ends. Germline values: CDR1 MNHEY, CDR2 SVGAGI. The CDR3 loop spans 10 amino acids. The CDR3 DNA sequence: TGTGCCACCTCGGACGGGGAGCTGTTTTTT. It encodes CATSDGELFF.